Listed here is a single T cell receptor beta chain. Both TCR beta VDJ combination and CDR3 sequence profiling were carried out. Genomic DNA was the template for this profiling. TCRdb passed the reads through MiXCR, listing each CDR3 protein once. Of 250,000 to 350,000 distinct CDR3 sequences in the sample, about three fifths are singletons; the top ten hold 1.3%. The CDR3 covers 14 residues. CDR1 and CDR2 (germline): SGHRS, YFSETQ. Trimming took off 1 base at V and 2 bases at J, with 9 bases between the two ends. The data stem from a study of CD8+CD57+ T cells in acquired aplastic anemia. Sequenced patients had shown CD8+CD57+ cell expansion by flow cytometry.

V and J are TRBV5-1 and TRBJ2-5; weak D call: TRBD1 (5 bases). The clonotype comes from a human donor with aplastic anemia. The sample taken for sequencing was sorted CD4+, CD8+, or CD8+CD57+ T cells (not recorded which) from PBMCs. CDR3 bases: TGCGCCAGCAGCTTGTACCCAGGGCAAGAGACCCAGTACTTC. This codes for CASSLYPGQETQYF.